A single sample gave rise to the 17 T cell receptor beta chains below, sequenced in a study of T cells in Graves' hyperthyroidism and ophthalmopathy. The CDR3 regions of TCR beta were amplified from RNA transcripts. The study used the HTBI primer set for a first-round RT-PCR of the TCR CDR3. MiXCR, applied by TCRdb to the multiplex PCR reads, yields one record per CDR3 protein. Of about 560,000 distinct CDR3 sequences listed, 14% are singletons. The sequenced material came from blood. The receptors here all came from a woman in her 40s with Graves' hyperthyroidism.

This clonotype was seen a few times. The chain combines TRBV6-2 or TRBV6-3 with TRBJ2-2; TRBD2 might be the D (5 bases). The CDR3 has 14 residues. Germline CDR1 is MNHEY and CDR2 is SVGEGT. V shed 8 bases and J shed 0 bases, with 10 bases lying between them. CDR3 residues: CASSTITNTGELFF. DNA for the CDR3: TGTGCCAGCTCGACTATTACGAACACCGGGGAGCTGTTTTTT.

This clonotype has ten or more counts. Mismatch with germline at one junction end may stem from a read error. The chain is built from TRBV7-9 and TRBJ2-7; weak D call: TRBD1 (6 bases). Germline V gene data show CDR1 as SEHNR and CDR2 as FQNEAQ (reference sequence). The CDR3 spans 13 residues. CDR3 residues: CASSLGGHYEQYF. CDR3 sequence (DNA): TGTGCCAGCAGTTTAGGGGGTCACTACGAGCAGTACTTC.

This clonotype was found a few times. The rearrangement uses TRBV5-1 and TRBJ1-2; no reliable D call. V shed 0 bases and J shed 6 bases, with 12 bases lying between them. This CDR3 has 14 amino acids. CDR1 is SGHRS and CDR2 is YFSETQ in the germline V gene. CDR3 DNA sequence: TGCGCCAGCAGCTTGGATGTGGGAGAGGATGGCTACACCTTC. Protein sequence: CASSLDVGEDGYTF.

The chain recombines TRBV2 with TRBJ1-2, with 11 bases matching TRBD1. Germline V gene sequence: CDR1 SNHLY, CDR2 FYNNEI. The V and J ends lost 7 bases and 8 bases, in that order; junction bases with no gene match: 12. There are 15 residues in the CDR3. The CDR3 DNA reads TGTGCCAGCACCCTAGGGACAGGGGGTTCGACGGGCTACACCTTC. This encodes CASTLGTGGSTGYTF.

The J gene is TRBJ1-2, the V gene TRBV3-1; D is uncertain. Trimming removed 0 bases at V and 8 bases at J, with 4 bases between. Looked up from germline, CDR1 is LGHDT and CDR2 is YNNKEL (reference sequence). The CDR3 contains 11 residues. This CDR3 reads CASSQDIGYTF. The CDR3 DNA reads TGTGCCAGCAGCCAAGATATAGGCTACACCTTC.

In the case of this clonotype: This may arise from a read error, as a much more abundant clone is one base away. Here the CDR3 DNA reads TGCAGTGTCCTAGGACAGGGGAGCCCTTCTGTAGCTTTCTTT. Translated, it gives CSVLGQGSPSVAFF. The genes are TRBV20-1 and TRBJ1-1; TRBD1 aligns across 9 bases. The trim removed 7 bases at V and 10 bases at J, leaving 16 bases unmatched. CDR3 length: 14 residues. Germline values: CDR1 DFQATT, CDR2 SNEGSKA (reference sequence).

CDR3: CASSPLRGGYTDTQYF. The CDR3 nucleotides are TGTGCCAGCAGTCCCCTCCGGGGTGGGTACACAGATACGCAGTATTTT. The chain is built from TRBV27 and TRBJ2-3; a weak D match, TRBD2 (5 bases). This CDR3 contains 16 residues. CDR1 and CDR2 (germline): MNHEY, SMNVEV (reference sequence). V lost 5 bases and J 2 bases, leaving 17 bases between the germline ends.

The CDR3 DNA reads as TGTGCCAGCAGTGCGGGACAGGTGACAAACGAGCAGTACTTC. The encoded protein is CASSAGQVTNEQYF. The rearrangement joins TRBV2 to TRBJ2-7; 8 bases line up with TRBD1. CDR1 and CDR2 (germline): SNHLY, FYNNEI. CDR3 length: 14 residues. J lost 5 bases, V lost 4 bases, and 7 bases had no gene match.

This clonotype showed up many times. This chain uses TRBV5-1 with TRBJ2-4; the D gene could be TRBD1 or TRBD2 (5 bases each). This CDR3 has 14 residues. Germline assignment: CDR1 SGHRS and CDR2 YFSETQ. Trimming cost V 1 base and J 5 bases, with 10 bases left between them. The CDR3 sequence is CASSLTGPQNIQYF. CDR3 DNA sequence: TGCGCCAGCAGCTTGACGGGACCCCAAAACATTCAGTACTTC.

Notes on this clonotype: A much larger clonotype is one base distant, so this may be a read error. The chain couples TRBV12-3 or TRBV12-4 to TRBJ2-3, with 7 bases matching TRBD1. The J call could be wrong; TRBJ1-5 is a better fit for the DNA end. The length of the CDR3 is 14 residues. CDR3 sequence: CASRKTGMSDTQHF. The DNA of the CDR3 is TGTGCCAGCAGAAAGACAGGGATGTCAGATACGCAGCATTTT.

The CDR3 is CASSQGRGPGPHEQFF. Written as DNA, the CDR3 is TGCGCCAGCAGCCAAGGACGGGGACCAGGGCCTCATGAGCAGTTCTTC. V gene TRBV4-1 combines with J gene TRBJ2-1; the D gene could be TRBD1 or TRBD2 (5 bases each). This CDR3 comprises 16 residues. The V gene's germline CDR1 is MGHRA and CDR2 YSYEKL. The V gene lost 1 base and the J gene lost 8 bases, with 18 bases spanning the gap.

The V gene is TRBV19, the J gene TRBJ2-1, with 7 bases identical to TRBD1. Losses at the gene ends were 6 bases for V and 6 bases for J; bases not matched to a gene: 8. Germline loops: CDR1 LNHDA, CDR2 SQIVND (reference sequence). The CDR3 is made up of 14 amino acids. The CDR3 bases are TGTGCCAGTAGAAAAAATCCAGGGGGCAATGAGCAGTTCTTC. Encoded protein: CASRKNPGGNEQFF.

The chain couples TRBV4-1 to TRBJ2-7; D not resolved. Deletions cut 1 base from V and 2 bases from J, with 12 bases between. Germline loops: CDR1 MGHRA, CDR2 YSYEKL. The CDR3 runs 15 residues. The CDR3 coding sequence is TGCGCCAGCAGCCAAGTGGTAGCTAGACCCTACGAGCAGTACTTC. It yields the protein CASSQVVARPYEQYF.

The chain combines TRBV6-1 with TRBJ2-1; the match to TRBD2 covers 10 bases. Germline-derived CDR1 and CDR2 are MNHNS and SASEGT. Germline trimming cut 7 bases from V and 7 bases from J; bases unmatched to any gene: 13. The CDR3 has 16 amino acids. The CDR3 reads CASKLQLAGRTNEQFF. The CDR3 DNA follows: TGTGCCAGCAAACTACAACTAGCGGGACGTACAAATGAGCAGTTCTTC.

This clonotype was seen a handful of times. This chain uses TRBV13 with TRBJ2-1, with TRBD1 matching over 7 bases. Per the germline V gene, CDR1 is PRHDT and CDR2 is FYEKMQ (reference sequence). The CDR3 covers 17 residues. J lost 1 base, V lost 5 bases, and 11 bases had no gene match. The chain's CDR3 is CASSDRVGTSSYNEQFF. CDR3 nucleotides: TGTGCCAGCAGCGACAGGGTTGGTACGAGTTCCTACAATGAGCAGTTCTTC.

As to this clonotype: A read error is possible here, since a much larger clone lies one base away. The chain recombines TRBV15 with TRBJ1-1; TRBD1 is a possible D gene (6 bases). The CDR3 extends over 14 amino acids. The germline CDR1 and CDR2 sequences are LNHNV and YYDKDF (reference sequence). This CDR3 is CATSRGRGTTEASF. CDR3 coding DNA: TGTGCCACCAGCAGAGGAAGGGGGACCACTGAAGCTTCCTTT.

Ten or more counts support this clonotype. The DNA for the CDR3 is TGTGCCAGCAGACTTAATCCCGGGACAGGACCCTACGAGCAGTACTTC. It yields the protein CASRLNPGTGPYEQYF. This chain uses TRBV7-2 with TRBJ2-7; 8 bases are shared with TRBD1. With 6 bases clipped from V and 2 bases from J, the junction kept 12 bases outside the gene matches. CDR1 SGHTA and CDR2 FQGNSA come from the germline V gene. There are 16 residues in the CDR3.